Reported below is one T cell receptor (beta chain). No cognate antigen has been identified for it. No much larger clone exists at a distance of one base, and base qualities are not known. Sample treatment or condition, as interpreted from the label and publication: allogeneic hematopoietic cell transplantation with graft depleted of TCRalphabeta T cells and CD19 B cells. Transplant recipients were children who received TCRalphabeta/CD19-depleted allogeneic hematopoietic cell grafts. The data stem from a study of T-cell reconstitution after alpha-beta-depleted transplantation in children (dated by TCRdb to 2016 to 2018). With regard to the full study: Using TCR repertoire profiling, the study followed T-cell immune reconstitution in a quantitative way in children after TCRalphabeta/CD19-depleted allogeneic hematopoietic cell transplantation.

The study at large found these results: Over subsequent months, a decline in hyperexpanded clone frequencies was noted, and after one year, T-cell counts and TCRbeta diversity were mostly ascribed to newly produced T cells. The high TCRbeta diversity at day 60 in some patients was ascribed to recipient T cells and intrathymic progenitors that had survived conditioning. The apparently early recovery of alphabetaT-cell counts about two months after transplant reportedly depended on only several hundred rapidly expanded clones that came from non-depleted graft cells.

The junction shows trimming of 0 bases on V and 4 bases on J, and the gene matches do not reach 11 bases of it. From its cysteine to its phenylalanine, the CDR3 spans 19 amino acids. CDR3 DNA is the only sequence kept; it has 57 bases, read in frame from the first base. CDR1 and CDR2 are drawn from the germline V gene: LGHNA, YSLEER. To prepare the library, PCR was applied. Sequencing used an Illumina HiSeq 2500. To normalize quantification of the TCRbeta repertoire, the TCR libraries were built with molecular barcoding that relied on unique molecular identifiers. The raw public data were reprocessed by TCRdb itself: fastp quality trimming at Q25, MiXCR clonotype calling, in-frame beta chains only. Rows matching on CDR3 protein sequence are summarized as one entry with the most common DNA and genes. This sample comprises more than 300,000 distinct CDR3 sequences, roughly 16% of them detected only once. The ten largest account for approximately 38% of the sample.

The V and J segments used are TRBV4-3 and TRBJ2-1; TRBD2 fits 11 bases in the junction. The origin of this receptor is a male patient under 10 years old who had a stem cell transplant for acute lymphoblastic leukemia, so the T cells may come from the graft donor. The starting material was PBMCs, mostly from graft donor cells, obtained 360 days after TCRalphabeta/CD19-depleted stem cell transplant. DNA sequence: TGCGCCAGCAGCCAAGATGGGGTGGTACTAGCGGGAGTTTACAATGAGCAGTTCTTC. Translation gives CASSQDGVVLAGVYNEQFF.